This T cell receptor (beta chain) was sequenced during a study of chemoradiotherapy in HPV16-positive cancers. Trimming shortened V by 5 bases and J by 3 bases, and 14 bases separated the two germline ends. Germline loops: CDR1 SGHNT, CDR2 YYREEE (reference sequence). CDR3 size: 15 residues. Using immunoSEQ multiplex PCR, the repertoire was profiled, and TCRdb retains in-frame clones only, with some absent. The table lists 25,000 to 30,000 clones, about 94% of them singletons. The TCR sequence derives from a human donor with HPV-associated anogenital cancer. Sequenced material: blood, taken from a patient who underwent chemoradiotherapy. The V call is TRBV5-4, the J call TRBJ1-4; D is ambiguous. CDR3 nucleotides: TGTGCCAGCAGTCCGGGCTTCGGGTCTAATGAAAAACTGTTTTTT. Amino acids: CASSPGFGSNEKLFF.